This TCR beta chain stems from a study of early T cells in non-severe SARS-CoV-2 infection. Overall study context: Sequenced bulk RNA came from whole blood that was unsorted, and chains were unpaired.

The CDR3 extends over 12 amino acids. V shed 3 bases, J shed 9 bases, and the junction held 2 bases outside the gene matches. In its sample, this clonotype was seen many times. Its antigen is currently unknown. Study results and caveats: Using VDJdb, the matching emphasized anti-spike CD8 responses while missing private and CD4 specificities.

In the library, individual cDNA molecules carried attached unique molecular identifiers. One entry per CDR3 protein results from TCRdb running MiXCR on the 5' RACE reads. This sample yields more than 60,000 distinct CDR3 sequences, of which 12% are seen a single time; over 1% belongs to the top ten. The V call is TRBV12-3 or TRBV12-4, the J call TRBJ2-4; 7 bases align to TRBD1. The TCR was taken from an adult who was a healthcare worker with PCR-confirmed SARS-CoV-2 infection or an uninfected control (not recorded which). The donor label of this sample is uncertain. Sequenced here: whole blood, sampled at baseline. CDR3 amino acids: CASSFPGGIQYF. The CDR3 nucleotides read TGTGCCAGCAGTTTTCCAGGGGGCATTCAGTACTTC.